Following are 11 T cell receptor beta chains from one sample sequenced in a study of OX40 agonist ivuxolimab in advanced cancers. Preparation of the library involved the immunoSEQ multiplex PCR assay. The table was pulled from immuneACCESS by TCRdb, which kept in-frame rearrangements only. Such tables lose some clones; where checked, under half of the loss comes from unresolved V genes, and the rest has no known cause. This sample holds 96,000 or so clones; approximately 84% were observed only once. Under 7% of the sample is taken by the ten largest. Sequencing was performed on CD4+ or CD8+ T cells sorted from blood, taken in a trial of the OX40 agonist ivuxolimab. The receptor set was obtained from an adult with an advanced solid tumor such as melanoma, head and neck, liver or kidney cancer.

This chain links TRBV7-8 with TRBJ2-3; no definite D call. Germline V CDR1 and CDR2: SGHVS, FQNEAQ. The CDR3 consists of 12 residues. V was trimmed by 5 bases and J by 6 bases, leaving 9 bases between them. As DNA, the CDR3 is TGTGCCAGCAGCCCCTACCCCGATACGCAGTATTTT. This codes for CASSPYPDTQYF.

Written as DNA, the CDR3 is TGTGCTAGTGGTTCACGACTAGCGGAGGCGAACACCGGGGAGCTGTTTTTT. Protein sequence: CASGSRLAEANTGELFF. The rearrangement uses TRBV12-5 and TRBJ2-2, with TRBD2 matching over 9 bases. The CDR3 length is 17 residues. Germline CDR1 reads LGHNT; CDR2 reads FRNRAP. V lost 4 bases to trimming and J lost 0 bases; unmatched junction nucleotides: 6. The full variable domain, rest sourced from reference TRBV12-5 and TRBJ2-2, is DARVTQTPRHKVTEMGQEVTMRCQPILGHNTVFWYRQTMMQGLELLAYFRNRAPLDDSGMPKDRFSAEMPDATLATLKIQPSEPRDSAVYFCASGSRLAEANTGELFFGEGSRLTVL.

V usage is TRBV4-2 and J usage is TRBJ2-5, with TRBD1 as a possible D gene (7 bases). V lost 0 bases and J lost 3, with 20 bases in between. The CDR3 totals 18 residues. CDR1 is LGHNA and CDR2 is YNFKEQ in the germline V gene. Here the CDR3 DNA reads TGTGCCAGCAGCCAAGAAGATAGGAGGGGTACAGGGGAAGAGACCCAGTACTTC. Protein: CASSQEDRRGTGEETQYF.

The chain joins TRBV5-8 to TRBJ2-6; 7 bases match TRBD1. The CDR3 loop spans 15 amino acids. The V segment lost 4 bases and the J segment 3 bases; nucleotides outside the gene matches: 4. Germline assignment: CDR1 SGHTS and CDR2 YDEGEE. As DNA, the CDR3 is TGTGCCAGCAGCCCGACAGGGAGTGGGGCCAACGTCCTGACTTTC. It encodes CASSPTGSGANVLTF. The whole variable domain, filled in from reference TRBV5-8 and TRBJ2-6, reads EAGVTQSPTHLIKTRGQQATLRCSPISGHTSVYWYQQALGLGLQFLLWYDEGEERNRGNFPPRFSGRQFPNYSSELNVNALELEDSALYLCASSPTGSGANVLTFGAGSRLTVL.

The V gene is TRBV11-3, the J gene TRBJ2-3, with 8 positions matching TRBD2. Germline values: CDR1 SGHNT, CDR2 YENEEA. The CDR3 is made up of 15 amino acids. The trim removed 5 bases at V and 5 bases at J, leaving 9 bases unmatched. Written as DNA, the CDR3 is TGTGCCAGCAGCCCAAACGGGGCGGGGGGAGATACGCAGTATTTT. Translating gives CASSPNGAGGDTQYF.

This chain joins TRBV27 and TRBJ1-4; 7 bases agree with TRBD1. V lost 3 bases and J lost 7; bases outside the gene matches: 14. Germline V gene lookup returns CDR1 MNHEY and CDR2 SMNVEV (reference sequence). The CDR3 has 17 residues. The CDR3: CASSFGPTGDAGEKLFF. As DNA, the CDR3 is TGTGCCAGCAGTTTCGGTCCTACAGGGGACGCGGGTGAAAAACTGTTTTTT.

In DNA form, the CDR3 reads TGCGCCAGCAGCTTGGCTGGACCCTGGAACACTGAAGCTTTCTTT. Amino acid sequence: CASSLAGPWNTEAFF. V usage is TRBV5-1 and J usage is TRBJ1-1; no clear D. Looked up from germline, CDR1 is SGHRS and CDR2 is YFSETQ. This CDR3 has 15 residues. Trimming took 0 bases from V and 1 from J, leaving 10 bases between them.

Concerning this clone: This may be a read error, as it is one base from a much larger clone. Other DNA sequences from this sample encode an identical CDR3 as well. The chain couples TRBV25-1 to TRBJ2-7; no firm D call. The germline V gene has CDR1 MGHDK and CDR2 SYGVNS. The V gene lost 8 bases and the J gene lost 5 bases, with 16 bases spanning the gap. There are 13 residues in the CDR3. The CDR3 loop reads CASGPAAFDEQYF. In DNA, the CDR3 is TGTGCCAGCGGTCCTGCGGCTTTCGACGAGCAGTACTTC.

J is TRBJ2-7 and V is TRBV6-7; D is undetermined. TRBV6-7 is an ORF; its function is uncertain. With 6 bases removed from V and 5 bases from J, the gap between germline ends came to 14 bases. The CDR3 runs 13 residues. This CDR3 is CASRPGPVNEQYF. As DNA, the CDR3 is TGTGCCAGCAGACCCGGGCCGGTGAACGAGCAGTACTTC.

This chain connects TRBV2 to TRBJ1-1; D is uncertain. The CDR3 is 13 residues long. Germline lookup yields CDR1 SNHLY and CDR2 FYNNEI. V was trimmed by 4 bases and J by 1 base, leaving 7 bases between them. The CDR3 sequence is CASSGDSNTEAFF. The DNA for the CDR3 is TGTGCCAGCAGTGGGGATTCGAACACTGAAGCTTTCTTT.

The genes are TRBV30 and TRBJ1-2, with D possibly TRBD1 on 5 matching bases. The germline V gene encodes CDR1 GTSNPN and CDR2 SVGIG (reference sequence). The CDR3 runs to 13 residues. Deletions cut 0 bases from V and 6 bases from J, with 11 bases between. The CDR3 protein is CAWSVFGGDGYTF. CDR3 DNA: TGTGCCTGGAGTGTATTTGGGGGGGATGGCTACACCTTC.